This T cell receptor beta chain was retrieved from a study of cytomegalovirus exposure and HLA in healthy donors. Points from the study as a whole: Among the CMV-associated chains, three were confirmed in vitro as specific for CMV antigens. Cytomegalovirus-associated TCR beta chains were listed, numbering 164. Most subjects' HLA-A and HLA-B alleles were reportedly predicted from TCR beta sequences.

The PCR employed 60 Vbeta primers together with 13 Jbeta primers. Profiled with immunoSEQ multiplex PCR; TCRdb holds only in-frame clones, not every one. The sample shows 100,000 to 150,000 clones, and more than 0.9% sits with its ten largest clones. V dropped 6 bases and J dropped 1; count of bases not matched to a gene: 6. In germline, CDR1 is MNHEY, CDR2 SMNVEV (reference sequence). The CDR3 consists of 15 residues. Comment on this clone: What it binds is unknown.

This TCR was recovered from a man aged 18 to 29 in good health and CMV-seronegative. The chain links TRBV27 to TRBJ2-3; 8 nucleotides match TRBD2. Specimen: PBMCs. The CDR3 region is CASRTRREGTDTQYF. In DNA form, the CDR3 reads TGTGCCAGCAGGACGAGGCGGGAGGGCACAGATACGCAGTATTTT.